This T cell receptor beta chain was captured by sequencing in a study of CD8 T cells in ankylosing spondylitis. Notes on the study in general: The authors reported significant enrichment of disease-linked clones in matched ankylosing spondylitis synovial fluid. Relatively rare in peripheral blood, disease-linked clones were also CD8+. Certain motif variants had earlier appeared in reactive arthritis synovial fluid and blood. Blood from ankylosing spondylitis patients appeared to carry a characteristic roughly 8-variant TCR beta motif.

This clonotype was seen a handful of times. Its target is not known. Germline V gives CDR1 LGHNA, CDR2 YNFKEQ. The CDR3 spans 16 residues. V was cut by 1 base and J by 5 bases, with 17 bases left in between. Quantitative 5'-RACE with molecular barcodes generated TCR beta libraries. TCRdb reprocessed the 5' RACE reads with MiXCR, giving one entry per CDR3 protein. The table lists about 800,000 distinct CDR3 sequences, approximately 10% of them singletons, with about 0.5% in the top ten. The sequence derives from a male donor with ankylosing spondylitis. This sequence joins TRBV4-2 and TRBJ2-5, with a weak D call TRBD2 (6 bases). Sequenced sample: blood, either unsorted or a sorted T cell fraction (not recorded which). The CDR3 loop is CASSQGEADPTETQYF. CDR3 DNA: TGTGCCAGCAGCCAAGGGGAGGCGGACCCGACGGAGACCCAGTACTTC.